The 28 T cell receptor beta chains below come from one sample, sequenced in a study of blood T cells in healthy people across ages. The authors ran a second PCR of 7 to 11 cycles using a sample-barcoded 5' primer and a J-beta primer mix. TCRdb recomputed calls from the 5' RACE reads with MiXCR, one row per CDR3 protein. Here the sample spans over 1.5 million distinct CDR3 sequences, roughly 52% being singletons. The source material was blood. The source of these receptors is a woman between 40 and 50 years old in good health.

The chain has TRBV5-1 and TRBJ2-5; TRBD2 is a possible D gene (5 bases). CDR1 and CDR2 (germline): SGHRS, YFSETQ. Trimming shortened V by 0 bases and J by 9 bases, and 15 bases separated the two germline ends. This CDR3 spans 14 amino acids. CDR3 DNA: TGCGCCAGCAGCTTGGCCAAGGCTAGCAGGTCCCAGTACTTC. Translation: CASSLAKASRSQYF.

The V and J genes are TRBV5-1 and TRBJ1-1, with a tentative D call TRBD1 (5 bases). V was clipped by 4 bases and J by 1 base, with 14 bases between them. The CDR3 contains 15 residues. CDR1 SGHRS and CDR2 YFSETQ come from the germline V gene. CDR3 sequence: CASSPPGLTNTEAFF. For the CDR3, the DNA is TGCGCCAGCAGCCCTCCGGGGCTCACGAACACTGAAGCTTTCTTT. Together with reference TRBV5-1 and TRBJ1-1, the CDR3 gives the full variable domain: KAGVTQTPRYLIKTRGQQVTLSCSPISGHRSVSWYQQTPGQGLQFLFEYFSETQRNKGNFPGRFSGRQFSNSRSEMNVSTLELGDSALYLCASSPPGLTNTEAFFGQGTRLTVV.

This clonotype was picked up a small number of times. The genes are TRBV20-1 and TRBJ2-3, with a weak D call TRBD2 (6 bases). Deletions cut 1 base from V and 7 bases from J, with 9 bases between. The CDR3 is 12 residues long. The germline V gene encodes CDR1 DFQATT and CDR2 SNEGSKA (reference sequence). This CDR3 reads CSARAAGNTQYF. As DNA, the CDR3 is TGCAGTGCTAGAGCGGCGGGAAATACGCAGTATTTT.

The genes are TRBV20-1 and TRBJ2-5; tentative D call: TRBD1 (5 bases). CDR3 length: 14 amino acids. Germline V gives CDR1 DFQATT, CDR2 SNEGSKA (reference sequence). Trimming removed 3 bases at V and 5 bases at J, with 16 bases between. DNA of the CDR3: TGCAGTGCTAGTCTGGGCAGGGATTTTGAGACCCAGTACTTC. Its protein product is CSASLGRDFETQYF.

Worth noting for this clonotype: A junction boundary mismatches the germline segment, possibly from a read error. This sequence joins TRBV6-1 and TRBJ1-2; D gene ambiguous. The CDR3 has 12 residues. Germline V lookup: CDR1 MNHNS, CDR2 SASEGT. The DNA of the CDR3 is TGTGCCAGCAGTGAAGCATATCATGGGTACACCTTC. It yields the protein CASSEAYHGYTF.

This clonotype showed up just a few times. The rearrangement links TRBV12-3 or TRBV12-4 to TRBJ2-1, with 7 bases identical to TRBD2. CDR3 size: 13 residues. Trimming cost V 5 bases and J 10 bases; bases outside gene matches: 8. CDR3 DNA: TGTGCCAGCAGTGAAGCGGGGTATTCCGAGCAGTTCTTC. It specifies CASSEAGYSEQFF.

The V and J genes are TRBV7-9 and TRBJ2-4; D is uncertain. The J call is uncertain, as TRBJ2-5 better fits the DNA end. CDR3 length: 15 amino acids. The germline V gene encodes CDR1 SEHNR and CDR2 FQNEAQ (reference sequence). CDR3 loop: CASSSLDAAQETQYF. CDR3 coding DNA: TGTGCCAGCAGCTCCCTGGACGCAGCCCAAGAGACCCAGTACTTC.

This chain links TRBV27 with TRBJ2-5, with D perhaps given as TRBD1 or TRBD2 (5 bases each). Germline lookup yields CDR1 MNHEY and CDR2 SMNVEV (reference sequence). Trimming took off 5 bases at V and 7 bases at J, with 14 bases between the two ends. The CDR3 has 13 residues. CDR3 sequence reads: CASSPGPGATQYF. CDR3 nucleotides: TGTGCCAGCAGTCCGGGACCTGGGGCGACCCAGTACTTC.

The chain has TRBV11-2 and TRBJ2-3, with D perhaps being TRBD1 or TRBD2 (5 bases each). Germline V gene data show CDR1 as SGHAT and CDR2 as FQNNGV. Trimming cost V 8 bases and J 2 bases, with 14 bases left between them. This CDR3 comprises 14 residues. The CDR3 region is CASPRSGHTDTQYF. CDR3 DNA sequence: TGTGCCAGCCCTAGGAGCGGACACACAGATACGCAGTATTTT.

This clonotype has only one observation. The chain joins TRBV20-1 to TRBJ2-5; D possibly corresponds to TRBD2 (5 bases). The CDR3 covers 12 residues. Per germline, CDR1 DFQATT and CDR2 SNEGSKA (reference sequence). V shed 7 bases and J shed 11 bases, with 20 bases lying between them. The CDR3 coding sequence is TGCAGTGTCAAGGAGCGGAGCACGGCGCAGTACTTC. Amino acid sequence: CSVKERSTAQYF.

This clonotype was detected a few times. This rearrangement joins TRBV20-1 to TRBJ2-3; 7 bases agree with TRBD2. Germline CDR1 and CDR2: DFQATT and SNEGSKA (reference sequence). After removal of 3 bases from V and 1 base from J, the junction contained 13 bases not matched to a gene. This CDR3 spans 17 amino acids. The CDR3 DNA follows: TGCAGTGCTAGGGACCCCCGTGGTAGCGGGCGCACAGATACGCAGTATTTT. Its protein product is CSARDPRGSGRTDTQYF.

V and J are TRBV20-1 and TRBJ2-3; 10 bases fit TRBD1. Germline values: CDR1 DFQATT, CDR2 SNEGSKA (reference sequence). The CDR3 consists of 15 residues. Unmatched junction bases numbered 4, after V lost 4 bases and J lost 0 bases. In DNA form, the CDR3 reads TGCAGTGCTAACCGGGACAGGGGAAGCACAGATACGCAGTATTTT. Amino acids: CSANRDRGSTDTQYF.

The gene calls are TRBV20-1 and TRBJ2-7, with D perhaps matching TRBD1 (5 bases). CDR1 and CDR2 from the germline V gene are DFQATT and SNEGSKA (reference sequence). V dropped 6 bases and J dropped 3 bases, with 6 bases sitting between them. The CDR3 spans 10 residues. Here the CDR3 reads CSAQDYEQYF. As DNA, the CDR3 is TGCAGTGCACAGGACTACGAGCAGTACTTC.

This chain connects TRBV28 to TRBJ1-2; TRBD1 matches 8 bases. Germline V gene data show CDR1 as MDHEN and CDR2 as SYDVKM. The V segment lost 5 bases and the J segment 2 bases; nucleotides outside the gene matches: 4. The CDR3 extends over 14 amino acids. This CDR3 reads CASSRQGWNYGYTF. The DNA of the CDR3 is TGTGCCAGCAGTCGACAGGGGTGGAACTATGGCTACACCTTC.

This chain links TRBV7-2 with TRBJ1-5, with D uncertain. CDR3 length: 13 residues. V lost 5 bases and J 0 bases, leaving 5 bases between the germline ends. Per germline, CDR1 SGHTA and CDR2 FQGNSA. CDR3 residues: CASSALSNQPQHF. The CDR3 region has the DNA TGTGCCAGCAGCGCCCTTAGCAATCAGCCCCAGCATTTT.

The rearrangement uses TRBV7-2 and TRBJ1-6; 11 bases align to TRBD1. Germline CDR1 and CDR2: SGHTA and FQGNSA. CDR3 size: 14 residues. V dropped 7 bases and J dropped 7; count of bases not matched to a gene: 3. The CDR3 nucleotides read TGTGCCAGCACACGGGACAGGGGGAATTCACCCCTCCACTTT. Protein: CASTRDRGNSPLHF.

The rearrangement uses TRBV12-3 or TRBV12-4 and TRBJ2-4, with D unclear. The J call is doubtful: the DNA matches TRBJ2-7 better. The CDR3 is 17 amino acids. The DNA of the CDR3 is TGTGCCAGCAGTTTAATATCGGTGGCAGGAGTTTACTACGAGCAGTACTTC. Translated, it gives CASSLISVAGVYYEQYF.

This chain uses TRBV20-1 with TRBJ2-3; 8 nucleotides line up with TRBD2. The ends lost 0 bases at V and 4 bases at J; junction bases unmatched: 9. CDR1 is DFQATT and CDR2 is SNEGSKA in the germline V gene (reference sequence). The CDR3 length is 16 residues. CDR3 nucleotides: TGCAGTGCTAGAGACAAGTCGGGGGGGCAATCAGATACGCAGTATTTT. Protein sequence: CSARDKSGGQSDTQYF.

The table lists this clonotype with a few counts. CDR3 coding DNA: TGTGCCAGCAAGGCTAGCGGGGGCCGGGAGACCCAGTACTTC. Translating gives CASKASGGRETQYF. This chain links TRBV2 with TRBJ2-5, with 10 bases identical to TRBD2. The CDR3 has 14 amino acids. Germline CDR1 and CDR2: SNHLY and FYNNEI. V trimming: 7 bases; J trimming: 5 bases; junction bases outside the gene matches: 7.

This clonotype was seen a handful of times. The chain carries TRBV7-2 and TRBJ1-2; 8 nucleotides match TRBD1. With V trimmed by 6 bases and J by 4 bases, 7 bases remained unmatched. The CDR3 loop spans 14 amino acids. Germline V gives CDR1 SGHTA, CDR2 FQGNSA. The CDR3 nucleotides are TGTGCCAGCAGAGACGGACAGGGTTTCTATGGCTACACCTTC. Translated: CASRDGQGFYGYTF.

The chain couples TRBV4-2 to TRBJ2-1; no definite D call. Trimming left V 3 bases short and J 4 bases short, with 13 bases between. The CDR3 has 15 amino acids. Germline assignment: CDR1 LGHNA and CDR2 YNFKEQ. CDR3 sequence: CASSHGPLQYNEQFF. The CDR3 nucleotides read TGTGCCAGCAGCCACGGGCCTCTCCAGTACAATGAGCAGTTCTTC.

This chain links TRBV2 with TRBJ1-2; D ambiguous. This CDR3 is 16 amino acids long. Germline V gene data show CDR1 as SNHLY and CDR2 as FYNNEI. Between the trimmed V and J ends, which lost 0 bases and 0 bases, there was a span of 11 bases. In DNA, the CDR3 is TGTGCCAGCAGTGAAGCCGAGGACTTAACTAACTATGGCTACACCTTC. Translated: CASSEAEDLTNYGYTF.

The chain combines TRBV9 with TRBJ2-1; maybe TRBD1 (6 bases). This CDR3 contains 19 residues. Germline-derived CDR1 and CDR2 are SGDLS and YYNGEE. The germline V and J ends were trimmed by 0 bases and 0 bases, with 19 bases remaining between them. The DNA of the CDR3 is TGTGCCAGCAGCGTAGGGAGCAGGGGTGGAATAGACTCCTACAATGAGCAGTTCTTC. This encodes CASSVGSRGGIDSYNEQFF.

The genes are TRBV7-2 and TRBJ2-3, with a tentative D call TRBD1 (5 bases). Germline assignment: CDR1 SGHTA and CDR2 FQGNSA. The CDR3 loop spans 15 amino acids. V shed 2 bases and J shed 5 bases, with 14 bases lying between them. The CDR3 coding sequence is TGTGCCAGCAGCTTAAGAGTAAGGGGTGAAGATACGCAGTATTTT. Its translation: CASSLRVRGEDTQYF.

The chain links TRBV20-1 to TRBJ2-5, with 12 bases aligning to TRBD1. Germline lookup yields CDR1 DFQATT and CDR2 SNEGSKA (reference sequence). V was pared by 5 bases and J by 4 bases, with 8 bases of the junction left unmatched. The CDR3 has 15 residues. CDR3 DNA sequence: TGCAGTGCTGATACCGGGACAGGGGGCCTAGAGACCCAGTACTTC. This gives the protein CSADTGTGGLETQYF.

This chain connects TRBV7-9 to TRBJ1-1; unclear D gene. CDR1 is SEHNR and CDR2 is FQNEAQ in the germline V gene (reference sequence). The V end was cut by 7 bases, the J end by 2 bases, with 14 bases between. The CDR3 is 14 residues long. CDR3 sequence reads: CASIGKGFNTEAFF. CDR3 in DNA: TGTGCCAGCATTGGAAAGGGCTTTAACACTGAAGCTTTCTTT.

The chain joins TRBV9 to TRBJ2-1, with 7 bases aligning to TRBD2. Germline loops: CDR1 SGDLS, CDR2 YYNGEE. V dropped 3 bases and J dropped 0; count of bases not matched to a gene: 15. The CDR3 has 19 amino acids. CDR3 bases: TGTGCCAGCAGCGCACCATCGACTAGCTCCATAACCTCCTACAATGAGCAGTTCTTC. This sequence encodes CASSAPSTSSITSYNEQFF.

This chain joins TRBV20-1 and TRBJ2-3, with a weak D call TRBD1 (6 bases). The CDR3 is 14 amino acids. CDR1 is DFQATT, CDR2 SNEGSKA, per germline (reference sequence). Between the trimmed V and J ends, which lost 3 bases and 0 bases, there was a span of 10 bases. CDR3 sequence (DNA): TGCAGTGCTAGTCCAGGGGACAGCACAGATACGCAGTATTTT. The encoded protein is CSASPGDSTDTQYF.